This T cell receptor beta chain was profiled in a study of CD8 T cells in ankylosing spondylitis. Study results and limitations: Earlier studies detected some motif variants in reactive arthritis synovial fluid and blood. A motif in TCR beta, a set of under ten highly homologous variants, appeared characteristic of ankylosing spondylitis blood.

As concerns this clonotype: Its antigen is not known.

It was by quantitative 5'-RACE with molecular barcodes that TCR beta libraries were made. Using its own MiXCR run on the 5' RACE reads, TCRdb lists one record per CDR3 protein. Seen here are about 160,000 distinct CDR3 sequences, around 9.6% observed once, and the top ten hold about 15%. V lost 2 bases and J 2 bases, leaving 22 bases between the germline ends. Germline CDR1 SGHAT, CDR2 FQNNGV. The CDR3 length is 18 residues. This clonotype was obtained from a female donor with ankylosing spondylitis or in good health (not recorded which). The sequenced material came from blood, either unsorted or a sorted T cell fraction (not recorded which). V and J are TRBV11-2 and TRBJ2-7; D may be TRBD2 (7 bases). Here the CDR3 reads CASSLNLGGPDITYEQYF. The CDR3 DNA is TGTGCCAGCAGCTTAAACCTCGGGGGGCCCGATATTACCTACGAGCAGTACTTC.